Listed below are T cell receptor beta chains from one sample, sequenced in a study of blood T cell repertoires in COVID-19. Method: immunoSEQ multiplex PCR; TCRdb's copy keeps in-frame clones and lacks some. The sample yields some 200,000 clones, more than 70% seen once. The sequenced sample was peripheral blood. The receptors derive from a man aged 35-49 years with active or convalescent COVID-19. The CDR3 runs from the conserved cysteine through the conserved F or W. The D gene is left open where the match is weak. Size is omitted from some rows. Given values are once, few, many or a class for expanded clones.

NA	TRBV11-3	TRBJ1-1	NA	TGTGCCAGCAGCTTAAAGTTCGGAGGGTCTTCGAACACTGAAGCTTTCTTT	CASSLKFGGSSNTEAFF
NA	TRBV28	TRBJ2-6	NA	TGTGCCAGCAGTCCCCAGGGGACTGGGGCCAACGTCCTGACTTTC	CASSPQGTGANVLTF
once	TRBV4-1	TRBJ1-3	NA	TGCGCCAGCGACAGATTACAGGTCTCTGGAAACACCATATATTTT	CASDRLQVSGNTIYF
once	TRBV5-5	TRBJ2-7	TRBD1	TGTGCCAGCAGCTTGTCGACTGGACAGGGCTACGAGCAGTACTTC	CASSLSTGQGYEQYF
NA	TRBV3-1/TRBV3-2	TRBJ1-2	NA	TGTGCCAGCAGCCAAGAGCGGGCTAACTATGGCTACACCTTC	CASSQERANYGYTF
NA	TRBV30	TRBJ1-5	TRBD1	TGTGCCTGGGCACAGGGGAATGGTCAGCCCCAGCATTTT	CAWAQGNGQPQHF
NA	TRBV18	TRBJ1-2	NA	TGTGCCAGCTCGCCAACAAATAACTATGGCTACACCTTC	CASSPTNNYGYTF
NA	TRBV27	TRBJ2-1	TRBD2	TGTGCCAGCAGTAACGAACTAGCGGGAATCCTCAATGAGCAGTTCTTC	CASSNELAGILNEQFF
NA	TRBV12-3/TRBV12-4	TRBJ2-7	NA	TGTGCCAGCAGTTCCGACACCTACGAGCAGTACTTC	CASSSDTYEQYF
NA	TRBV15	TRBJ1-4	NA	TGTGCCACCAAAACCCCCAGGGAAACTAATGAAAAACTGTTTTTT	CATKTPRETNEKLFF
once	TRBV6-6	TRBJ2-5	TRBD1	TGTGCCAGCAGTCCCCAAAGTCCCGGGACAGGCAAACAAGAGACCCAGTACTTC	CASSPQSPGTGKQETQYF
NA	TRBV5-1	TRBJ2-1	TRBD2	TGCGCCAGCAGCTTTAGCGGGTCCTACAATGAGCAGTTCTTC	CASSFSGSYNEQFF
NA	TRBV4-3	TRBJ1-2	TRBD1	TGCGCCAGCAGCCAGACAGGGGGCAGCTATGGCTACACCTTC	CASSQTGGSYGYTF
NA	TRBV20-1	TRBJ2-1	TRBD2	TGCAGTGCTAGTAAGCGGGAGTTCGTCGCGTTCTTC	CSASKREFVAFF
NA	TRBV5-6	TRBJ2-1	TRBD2	TGTGCCAGCAGCTCGGGACTAGCGGGGGGTTCCAGCTCCTACAATGAGCAGTTCTTC	CASSSGLAGGSSSYNEQFF
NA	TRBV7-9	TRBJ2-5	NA	TGTGCCAGCAGGCGGGCCTTCCAAGAGACCCAGTACTTC	CASRRAFQETQYF
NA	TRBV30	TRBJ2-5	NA	TGTGCTAGATCGCTGGGTAGGCGGGAAGAGACCCAGTACTTC	CARSLGRREETQYF
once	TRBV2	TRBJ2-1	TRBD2	TGTGCCAGCAGTGGTAGCGGGGGTGAGCAGTTCTTC	CASSGSGGEQFF
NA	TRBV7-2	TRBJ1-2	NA	TGTGCCAGCAGCTTCGGGCTAGGCGGAGGTTTTTATGGCTACACCTTC	CASSFGLGGGFYGYTF
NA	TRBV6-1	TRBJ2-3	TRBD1	TGTGCCAGCAGTGAGCCAAGGACAGGGGGTAGCACAGATACGCAGTATTTT	CASSEPRTGGSTDTQYF
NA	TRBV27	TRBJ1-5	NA	TGTGCCAGCGGGACTCGGGACAATCAGCCCCAGCATTTT	CASGTRDNQPQHF
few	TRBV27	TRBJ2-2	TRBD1	TGTGCCAGCAGTCCCAGGGGGCGCGCCGGGGAGCTGTTTTTT	CASSPRGRAGELFF
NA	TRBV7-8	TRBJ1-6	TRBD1	TGTGCCAGCAGCTGGGGACAGAGCTCCTATAATTCACCCCTCCACTTT	CASSWGQSSYNSPLHF
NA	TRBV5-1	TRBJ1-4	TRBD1	TGCGCCAGCAGCATAGACAGGGCCAATGAAAAACTGTTTTTT	CASSIDRANEKLFF
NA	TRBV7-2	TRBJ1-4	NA	TGTGCCAGCACCCCCGGAGGAACAGGGAAGAATGAAAAACTGTTTTTT	CASTPGGTGKNEKLFF
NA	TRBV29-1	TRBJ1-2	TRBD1	TGCAGCGTCGGGACAGGGAACACTAACTATGGCTACACCTTC	CSVGTGNTNYGYTF
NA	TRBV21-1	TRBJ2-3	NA	TGTGCCAGCAGCAAAGAACGGGCTAGCGGGAGCTACACAGATACGCAGTATTTT	CASSKERASGSYTDTQYF
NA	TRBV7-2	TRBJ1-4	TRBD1	TGTGCCAGCAGCTTCCCGGGACAGGGTAATGAAAAACTGTTTTTT	CASSFPGQGNEKLFF
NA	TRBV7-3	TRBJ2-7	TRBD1	TGTGCCAGCAGCCTTACCGGGACAGGGCACTACGAGCAGTACTTC	CASSLTGTGHYEQYF
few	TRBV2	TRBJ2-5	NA	TGTGCCAGCAGTGGAGAAGAGACCCAGTACTTC	CASSGEETQYF
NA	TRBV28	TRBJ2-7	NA	TGTGCCAGCAGTTTATTCTCTTACGAGCAGTACTTC	CASSLFSYEQYF
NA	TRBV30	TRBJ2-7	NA	TGTGCCTGGCGCGCGGTAGGGGTTGCGTCCGAGCAGTACTTC	CAWRAVGVASEQYF
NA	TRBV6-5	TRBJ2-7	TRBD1	TGTGCCAGCAATCCCCGGGACAGGGATTACGAGCAGTACTTC	CASNPRDRDYEQYF
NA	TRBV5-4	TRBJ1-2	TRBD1	TGTGCCAGCAGCTTGGGGGGACAGGGAAGCTATGGCTACACCTTC	CASSLGGQGSYGYTF
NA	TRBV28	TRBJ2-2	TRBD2	TGTGCCAGCAGTCCAGTCTTGGCGGGAGGTATCGGGGAGCTGTTTTTT	CASSPVLAGGIGELFF
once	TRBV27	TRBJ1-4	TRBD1	TGTGCCAGCAGTTACACCCATTCGACAGGGGAAAATGAAAAACTGTTTTTT	CASSYTHSTGENEKLFF
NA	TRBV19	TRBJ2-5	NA	TGTGCCAGTAGTGACCGCGGGACAGATCAAGAGACCCAGTACTTC	CASSDRGTDQETQYF
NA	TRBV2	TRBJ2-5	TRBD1	TGTGCCAGCAGGCCCCGGGACAGGGGCGTCCAGACCCAGTACTTC	CASRPRDRGVQTQYF
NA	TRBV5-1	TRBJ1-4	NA	TGCGCCAGCAGCTTGGGGACATATGAAAAACTGTTTTTT	CASSLGTYEKLFF
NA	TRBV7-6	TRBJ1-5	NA	TGTGCCAGCAGCCCCTGGGCAGCAAGCTATAGCAATCAGCCCCAGCATTTT	CASSPWAASYSNQPQHF
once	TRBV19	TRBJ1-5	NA	TGTGCCAGTAGTCCGCAGGACAATAGCAATCAGCCCCAGCATTTT	CASSPQDNSNQPQHF
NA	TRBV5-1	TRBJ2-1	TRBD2	TGCGCCAGCAGCTTAGGACGGGAGGGGAGTGAGCAGTTCTTC	CASSLGREGSEQFF
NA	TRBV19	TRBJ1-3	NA	TGTGCCAGTTCCGGGGTCTCTGGAAACACCATATATTTT	CASSGVSGNTIYF
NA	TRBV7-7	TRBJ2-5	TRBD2	TGTGCCAGCAGCCCGTTGCCGGGACTAGCTGGGCAAGAGACCCAGTACTTC	CASSPLPGLAGQETQYF
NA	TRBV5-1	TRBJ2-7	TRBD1	TGCGCCAGCAGCCCATCCCCCGGGACAGGGACCTACGAGCAGTACTTC	CASSPSPGTGTYEQYF
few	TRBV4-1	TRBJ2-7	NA	TGCGCCAGCAGCCAAGGGCGGGACCGCGCCTACGAGCAGTACTTC	CASSQGRDRAYEQYF
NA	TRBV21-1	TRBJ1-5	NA	TGTGCCAGCAGCGCGACAGGGGCCGAAGATCAGCCCCAGCATTTT	CASSATGAEDQPQHF
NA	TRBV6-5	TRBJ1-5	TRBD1	TGTGCCAGCGGACAGGGCCAAAATCAGCCCCAGCATTTT	CASGQGQNQPQHF